This is a list of T cell receptor beta chains from one sample in a study of OX40 agonist ivuxolimab in advanced cancers. Data came from immunoSEQ multiplex PCR; TCRdb stores just in-frame clones and leaves some out. The table shows about 89,000 clones, with approximately 91% occurring only once. Sequencing was performed on CD4+ or CD8+ T cells sorted from blood, taken in a trial of the OX40 agonist ivuxolimab. The receptors shown here come from an adult with an advanced solid tumor such as melanoma, head and neck, liver or kidney cancer. Each CDR3 is given with its conserved first and last residue. The D gene is left open where the match is weak. Clone size is given for some rows only: seen once, a few or many times, or a class if the clone is expanded.

j_gene	abundance	d_gene	v_gene	CDR3nt	CDR3aa
TRBJ2-7	-	-	TRBV2	TGTGCCAGCAGATCCGACCCGGACGAGCAGTACTTC	CASRSDPDEQYF
TRBJ2-6	-	TRBD1	TRBV5-1	TGCGCCAGCAGCTTGGGACAGGGTGGCTCTGGGGCCAACGTCCTGACTTTC	CASSLGQGGSGANVLTF
TRBJ1-4	-	-	TRBV6-5	TGTGCCAGCAGTTCACTCGCCGGGGGGGGAGGCGAAAAACTGTTTTTT	CASSSLAGGGGEKLFF
TRBJ1-2	-	TRBD1	TRBV6-5	TGTGCCAGCAGTTACTCATCCAGGGGGGGAGGCTACACCTTC	CASSYSSRGGGYTF
TRBJ1-3	-	-	TRBV15	TGTGCCACCAGCAGGGCAGGGTTTGGAAACACCATATATTTT	CATSRAGFGNTIYF
TRBJ1-4	few	-	TRBV6-1	TGTGCCAGCAGTGAGGTCGGGGCCCTAGAAAAACTGTTTTTT	CASSEVGALEKLFF
TRBJ2-5	-	TRBD2	TRBV7-9	TGTGCCAGCAGCCAGAGACTAGCGGGGGGTTCCGAGACCCAGTACTTC	CASSQRLAGGSETQYF
TRBJ2-5	-	-	TRBV7-9	TGTGCCAGCAGCTTTGGACTCTCAGACACCGGTGGGGAGACCCAGTACTTC	CASSFGLSDTGGETQYF
TRBJ1-1	once	-	TRBV18	TGTGCCAGCTCACCATCTTCTCCGGGGACTGAAGCTTTCTTT	CASSPSSPGTEAFF
TRBJ2-5	once	-	TRBV7-9	TGTGCCAGCAGCTTAGAAGGTTGGGACGGCAAAGAGACCCAGTACTTC	CASSLEGWDGKETQYF
TRBJ1-2	-	-	TRBV2	TGTGCCAGCAGTGAAGCCCGGCAGAACTATGGCTACACCTTC	CASSEARQNYGYTF
TRBJ2-7	-	-	TRBV19	TGTGCCAGTAGTAGACAGGAGAGCTCCTACGAGCAGTACTTC	CASSRQESSYEQYF
TRBJ1-2	-	-	TRBV6-5	TGTGCCAGCACCCCGACCGGGACAAGCTATGGCTACACCTTC	CASTPTGTSYGYTF
TRBJ1-6	once	-	TRBV7-9	TGTGCCAGCAGCTTGGATGGGACGGCCTATTCACCCCTCCACTTT	CASSLDGTAYSPLHF
TRBJ1-1	few	-	TRBV19	TGTGCCAGTAGTAGCCAGAGACACATAATGAACACTGAAGCTTTCTTT	CASSSQRHIMNTEAFF
TRBJ1-3	-	-	TRBV25-1	TGTGCCAGCAGTTCATACAGGGAGGCTGGAAACACCATATATTTT	CASSSYREAGNTIYF
TRBJ2-7	-	-	TRBV6-1	TGTGCCAGCAGTGAAGCCTGGGATTACGAGCAGTACTTC	CASSEAWDYEQYF
TRBJ2-5	-	-	TRBV4-1	TGCGCCAGCAGCCAAGTGGACACCCAAGAGACCCAGTACTTC	CASSQVDTQETQYF
TRBJ2-2	-	-	TRBV2	TGTGCCAGCAGTGAACAAGGGTCCGGGGAGCTGTTTTTT	CASSEQGSGELFF
TRBJ1-5	few	-	TRBV19	TGTGCCAGTAATCGGAATCAGCCCCAGCATTTT	CASNRNQPQHF
TRBJ1-2	-	-	TRBV5-8	TGTGCCAGCAGCTTGGCCAGGCAGGGCGGTGGCTACACCTTC	CASSLARQGGGYTF
TRBJ1-5	-	-	TRBV19	TGTGCCAGTAGTATAGCCGGCATGGATCAGCCCCAGCATTTT	CASSIAGMDQPQHF
TRBJ1-6	once	-	TRBV12-5	TGTGCTAGTGGTTTGCCCCCTTTTCGAGGGGGGGGAGGTTCACCCCTCCACTTT	CASGLPPFRGGGGSPLHF
TRBJ2-2	-	-	TRBV7-3	TGTGCCAGCGGGCGGGGGCCATACACCGGGGAGCTGTTTTTT	CASGRGPYTGELFF